The 22 T cell receptor beta chains reported below all come from one sample, sequenced in a study of blood T cell repertoires in COVID-19. Profiled with immunoSEQ multiplex PCR; TCRdb holds only in-frame clones, not every one. The repertoire has 150,000 to 200,000 clones, approximately 80% of them found once; the top ten carry about 12%. Specimen: PBMCs or T cells enriched from blood (not recorded which). The origin of the receptors is a man aged 50 or older who had recovered from COVID-19.

The chain employs TRBV4-1 and TRBJ1-6; D gene ambiguous. CDR1 is MGHRA, CDR2 YSYEKL, per germline. V was shortened by 2 bases and J by 0 bases, with 5 bases between the two germline ends. The CDR3 is 15 amino acids. The CDR3 loop is CASSQRSSYNSPLHF. CDR3 DNA: TGCGCCAGCAGCCAAAGGAGCTCCTATAATTCACCCCTCCACTTT.

The chain combines TRBV11-2 with TRBJ2-5, with a weak D call TRBD1 (5 bases). This CDR3 is 15 amino acids long. CDR1 is SGHAT, CDR2 FQNNGV, per germline. V was trimmed by 5 bases and J by 4 bases, leaving 17 bases between them. This chain's CDR3 is CASSIKDKPVETQYF. CDR3 DNA sequence: TGTGCCAGCAGCATAAAGGACAAACCGGTAGAGACCCAGTACTTC.

The rearrangement links TRBV20-1 to TRBJ1-2; D call uncertain. V gave up 3 bases and J gave up 8 bases, with 13 bases separating them. This CDR3 is built from 12 residues. Germline CDR1 is DFQATT and CDR2 is SNEGSKA (reference sequence). CDR3 sequence (DNA): TGCAGTGCTAGTCGTCGTTCGAGCGGCTACACCTTC. Its protein is CSASRRSSGYTF.

In its sample, this clone was seen once. V and J are TRBV6-2 or TRBV6-3 and TRBJ2-7; TRBD2 matches at 7 bases. This CDR3 has 14 residues. Germline trimming cut 2 bases from V and 4 bases from J; bases unmatched to any gene: 5. Looked up from germline, CDR1 is MNHEY and CDR2 is SVGEGT. The CDR3 is CASSYGGGRYEQYF. The CDR3 DNA reads TGTGCCAGCAGTTACGGGGGGGGAAGGTACGAGCAGTACTTC.

The rearrangement joins TRBV19 to TRBJ2-5; D is perhaps TRBD2 (7 bases). The germline V gene encodes CDR1 LNHDA and CDR2 SQIVND (reference sequence). V lost 5 bases and J 5 bases, leaving 18 bases between the germline ends. This CDR3 is 15 amino acids long. The CDR3 sequence is CASSPSGTLGETQYF. The CDR3 coding sequence is TGTGCCAGTAGTCCGAGCGGGACATTGGGGGAGACCCAGTACTTC.

The rearrangement joins TRBV29-1 to TRBJ2-3; TRBD1 might be the D (6 bases). The V gene lost 8 bases and the J gene lost 6 bases, with 18 bases spanning the gap. The germline V gene has CDR1 SQVTM and CDR2 ANQGSEA. The CDR3 contains 13 residues. For the CDR3, the DNA is TGCAGCCTGAACCAGGGGTCGGCGGATACGCAGTATTTT. It yields the protein CSLNQGSADTQYF.

V is TRBV6-6 and J is TRBJ2-5; 7 nucleotides align to TRBD1. Germline CDR1 MNHNY, CDR2 SVGAGI (reference sequence). The CDR3 length is 15 residues. The V segment lost 6 bases and the J segment 7 bases; nucleotides outside the gene matches: 14. The CDR3 nucleotides are TGTGCCAGCAGAACAGGGACAGACAGGACACGGACCCAGTACTTC. Translating it yields CASRTGTDRTRTQYF.

The rearrangement links TRBV7-9 to TRBJ2-5, with 7 bases matching TRBD2. Germline trimming cut 10 bases from V and 5 bases from J; bases unmatched to any gene: 13. This CDR3 contains 14 residues. CDR1 and CDR2 from the germline V gene are SEHNR and FQNEAQ (reference sequence). In DNA, the CDR3 is TGTGCCACCTCTGGCCCCCCGACTAGCGAGACCCAGTACTTC. Its protein product is CATSGPPTSETQYF.

DNA for the CDR3: TGTGCCAGCAGTTTGGGGACATATGGCTACACCTTC. Its translation: CASSLGTYGYTF. The chain combines TRBV12-3 or TRBV12-4 with TRBJ1-2, with D perhaps matching TRBD1 (6 bases). The CDR3 consists of 12 residues. The V end lost 3 bases, the J end lost 5 bases, and 7 bases lay between the germline ends.

The chain employs TRBV7-9 and TRBJ2-5, with TRBD1 matching over 8 bases. Germline CDR1 reads SEHNR; CDR2 reads FQNEAQ (reference sequence). The J segment lost 4 bases and the V segment lost 4 bases, leaving 11 bases of the junction unmatched. The CDR3 spans 16 residues. DNA for the CDR3: TGTGCCAGCAGCTCTACAGAGGACAGGGTGAGAGAGACCCAGTACTTC. Amino acid sequence: CASSSTEDRVRETQYF.

The chain recombines TRBV6-1 with TRBJ1-2; D not resolved. The CDR3 is made up of 16 amino acids. Germline V CDR1 and CDR2: MNHNS, SASEGT. V was pared by 2 bases and J by 0 bases, with 13 bases between. The CDR3 spells CASSESGGRANYGYTF. Written as DNA, the CDR3 is TGTGCCAGCAGTGAAAGTGGAGGGCGGGCTAACTATGGCTACACCTTC.

This clone was recorded once. The rearrangement uses TRBV7-6 and TRBJ2-7; no reliable D call. Deletions cut 5 bases from V and 7 bases from J, with 15 bases between. This CDR3 has 13 residues. Germline CDR1 and CDR2: SGHVS and FNYEAQ. The CDR3 DNA reads TGTGCCAGCAGCGCCCTTACCGAGTGGGAGCAGTACTTC. Residues: CASSALTEWEQYF.

The gene calls are TRBV6-2 or TRBV6-3 and TRBJ2-4; a weak D match, TRBD1 (6 bases). This CDR3 has 13 amino acids. V lost 5 bases to trimming and J lost 6 bases, with 11 bases between them. Germline-derived CDR1 and CDR2 are MNHEY and SVGEGT. The CDR3 sequence: CASSPTQGNIQYF. The DNA of the CDR3 is TGTGCCAGCAGTCCGACACAGGGAAACATTCAGTACTTC.

The V gene is TRBV7-9, the J gene TRBJ2-7, with a weak D call TRBD2 (6 bases). The CDR3 covers 14 residues. V was shortened by 5 bases and J by 7 bases, with 18 bases between the two germline ends. Germline-derived CDR1 and CDR2 are SEHNR and FQNEAQ (reference sequence). In DNA, the CDR3 is TGTGCCAGCAGCCCGGGGTCACGCGGGGAGGAGCAGTACTTC. Amino acid sequence: CASSPGSRGEEQYF.

This chain joins TRBV18 and TRBJ2-1; possible D gene TRBD2, 6 bases. The CDR3 is made up of 16 amino acids. Germline loops: CDR1 KGHSH, CDR2 LQKENI. The V end lost 0 bases, the J end lost 2 bases, and 11 bases lay between the germline ends. Here the CDR3 DNA reads TGTGCCAGCTCACCACCTTCCGGGGGTGCCTACAATGAGCAGTTCTTC. Protein product: CASSPPSGGAYNEQFF.

This chain uses TRBV24-1 with TRBJ1-2; D is uncertain. Trimming took off 0 bases at V and 2 bases at J, with 6 bases between the two ends. The CDR3 runs 14 residues. The germline V gene has CDR1 KGHDR and CDR2 SFDVKD. DNA of the CDR3: TGTGCCACCAGTGATTTGGGGCAGAACTATGGCTACACCTTC. It specifies CATSDLGQNYGYTF.

The chain recombines TRBV2 with TRBJ2-2; 11 nucleotides line up with TRBD2. This CDR3 is 15 amino acids long. V dropped 7 bases and J dropped 6; count of bases not matched to a gene: 7. Germline V gene lookup returns CDR1 SNHLY and CDR2 FYNNEI. The CDR3 is CASKVTSGGPGELFF. In DNA form, the CDR3 reads TGTGCCAGCAAAGTAACTAGCGGGGGCCCCGGGGAGCTGTTTTTT.

The chain carries TRBV4-1 and TRBJ2-7; the match to TRBD2 covers 8 bases. The germline V gene has CDR1 MGHRA and CDR2 YSYEKL. The V gene end was trimmed by 0 bases and the J gene end by 2 bases; junction bases not matched to a gene: 3. This CDR3 comprises 15 residues. This CDR3 is CASSQDRGGTYEQYF. CDR3 nucleotides: TGCGCCAGCAGCCAAGACCGCGGGGGGACCTACGAGCAGTACTTC.

This chain uses TRBV9 with TRBJ1-1; TRBD1 is a possible D gene (5 bases). V was cut by 4 bases and J by 6 bases, with 19 bases left in between. Germline CDR1 and CDR2: SGDLS and YYNGEE. This CDR3 region has 15 residues. CDR3 DNA: TGTGCCAGCAGCAAAAGGGGCGGGGAGAATGCTGAAGCTTTCTTT. This gives the protein CASSKRGGENAEAFF.

This rearrangement joins TRBV5-1 to TRBJ1-4, with D possibly TRBD1 on 5 matching bases. V lost 7 bases, J lost 7 bases, and 20 bases lay in between. The germline gives CDR1 SGHRS, CDR2 YFSETQ. The CDR3 contains 15 residues. The CDR3 loop reads CASGPGGDRPEKLFF. In DNA form, the CDR3 reads TGCGCCAGCGGCCCCGGAGGGGATCGGCCTGAAAAACTGTTTTTT.

J is TRBJ1-5 and V is TRBV7-2; D unresolved. The germline V gene has CDR1 SGHTA and CDR2 FQGNSA. This CDR3 has 17 residues. V lost 2 bases and J lost 0, with 14 bases in between. CDR3 sequence reads: CASSLLPRVLSNQPQHF. CDR3 nucleotides: TGTGCCAGCAGCTTATTACCGAGGGTGCTTAGCAATCAGCCCCAGCATTTT.

This chain connects TRBV3-1 (or the pseudogene TRBV3-2) to TRBJ2-2; D remains ambiguous. V lost 3 bases, J lost 8 bases, and 4 bases lay in between. This CDR3 is 11 amino acids long. CDR1 and CDR2 (germline): LGHDT, YNNKEL (reference sequence). CDR3 nucleotides: TGTGCCAGCAGCCAGTCTGGGGAGCTGTTTTTT. Its protein is CASSQSGELFF.